This TCR beta chain was obtained from a study of blood T cells in healthy people across ages. The study recruited healthy Caucasian donors from Russia who were aged about 6 to 100. With 2 bases clipped from V and 2 bases from J, the junction kept 9 bases outside the gene matches. The length of the CDR3 is 18 residues. Germline CDR1 is SEHNR and CDR2 is FQNEAQ (reference sequence). Primed by a sample-barcoded 5' primer and a J-beta primer mix, a second PCR proceeded for roughly 7 to 11 cycles. CDR3-containing paired-end reads numbering at least 3 million came from each sample. One entry per CDR3 protein results from TCRdb running MiXCR on the 5' RACE reads. This table has over 1,200,000 distinct CDR3 sequences, approximately 59% appearing once. General study points: While age rose, TCR beta diversity per million T cells dropped in a roughly linear way.

Comments on this clonotype: The target antigen is unknown.

This sequence joins TRBV7-9 and TRBJ2-7, with 13 bases aligning to TRBD2. Sequenced: blood. This receptor was identified in a man in his late teens or twenties in good health. In DNA, the CDR3 is TGTGCCAGCAGCTTACCGACTAGCGGGAGGACTGCCGCCTACGAGCAGTACTTC. Protein product: CASSLPTSGRTAAYEQYF. The whole variable domain, filled in from reference TRBV7-9 and TRBJ2-7, reads DTGVSQNPRHKITKRGQNVTFRCDPISEHNRLYWYRQTLGQGPEFLTYFQNEAQLEKSRLLSDRFSAERPKGSFSTLEIQRTEQGDSAMYLCASSLPTSGRTAAYEQYFGPGTRLTVT.